These 25 T cell receptor beta chains came from one sample sequenced in a study of neurological immune-mediated disorders. TCRdb reanalysed the 5' RACE reads using MiXCR and keeps one entry per CDR3 protein. The data hold fewer than 20,000 distinct CDR3 sequences, with 14% to 15% observed a single time. Sequencing input: PBMCs. These receptors were obtained from a man aged 55 to 69 with HTLV-1-associated myelopathy (HAM/TSP).

This clonotype was observed many times. The J gene is TRBJ2-3, the V gene TRBV7-2, with D perhaps being TRBD1 or TRBD2 (5 bases each). Germline-derived CDR1 and CDR2 are SGHTA and FQGNSA. V was shortened by 5 bases and J by 0 bases, with 12 bases between the two germline ends. The CDR3 has 15 residues. The CDR3 DNA follows: TGTGCCAGCAGCCGATGGGGACCTAGCACAGATACGCAGTATTTT. This encodes CASSRWGPSTDTQYF.

This clonotype was detected many times. J is TRBJ2-2 and V is TRBV6-5; 7 bases match TRBD2. This CDR3 has 18 residues. V dropped 2 bases and J dropped 0; count of bases not matched to a gene: 9. Germline CDR1 reads MNHEY; CDR2 reads SVGAGI. This CDR3 reads CASSYTGGDSSNTGELFF. Here the CDR3 DNA reads TGTGCCAGCAGTTACACGGGAGGAGACAGCTCGAACACCGGGGAGCTGTTTTTT.

This clonotype qualifies as medium-sized (0.01 to 0.1%). This sequence joins TRBV7-2 and TRBJ1-6; TRBD1 agrees at 7 bases. Germline CDR1 reads SGHTA; CDR2 reads FQGNSA. This CDR3 spans 19 amino acids. The V and J ends lost 3 bases and 5 bases, in that order; junction bases with no gene match: 16. The CDR3 sequence: CASSFRKRKGAVHNSPLHF. DNA of the CDR3: TGTGCCAGCAGCTTCCGGAAGAGGAAGGGGGCAGTTCATAATTCACCCCTCCACTTT.

This clonotype has at least ten counts. CDR3 protein: CASSPRDRGTDTQYF. CDR3 in DNA: TGTGCCAGTAGCCCCCGCGACAGGGGCACAGATACGCAGTATTTT. The chain uses TRBV19 and TRBJ2-3; 7 bases are shared with TRBD1. The CDR3 loop spans 15 amino acids. With 6 bases clipped from V and 1 base from J, the junction kept 7 bases outside the gene matches. Looked up from germline, CDR1 is LNHDA and CDR2 is SQIVND (reference sequence). The whole variable domain, filled in from reference TRBV19 and TRBJ2-3, reads DGGITQSPKYLFRKEGQNVTLSCEQNLNHDAMYWYRQDPGQGLRLIYYSQIVNDFQKGDIAEGYSVSREKKESFPLTVTSAQKNPTAFYLCASSPRDRGTDTQYFGPGTRLTVL.

This clonotype was seen many times. The J gene is TRBJ1-1, the V gene TRBV20-1; D not certain. The CDR3 runs to 14 residues. Trimming took 3 bases from V and 6 from J, leaving 17 bases between them. Per the germline V gene, CDR1 is DFQATT and CDR2 is SNEGSKA (reference sequence). This chain's CDR3 is CSASPVVGMAEAFF. In DNA, the CDR3 is TGCAGTGCTAGTCCCGTAGTGGGGATGGCTGAAGCTTTCTTT.

This clonotype was detected many times. The chain uses TRBV7-2 and TRBJ2-3; D ambiguous. The CDR3 is 14 residues long. V lost 4 bases to trimming and J lost 4 bases, with 12 bases between them. Per the germline V gene, CDR1 is SGHTA and CDR2 is FQGNSA. The CDR3 here is CASSSAFGADTQYF. In DNA, the CDR3 is TGTGCCAGCAGCTCTGCTTTCGGCGCAGATACGCAGTATTTT.

This clonotype is classed as medium-sized. The V and J genes are TRBV5-1 and TRBJ2-2; D tentatively fits TRBD1 or TRBD2 (5 bases each). CDR3 length equals 14 residues. Germline CDR1 is SGHRS and CDR2 is YFSETQ. V was clipped by 4 bases and J by 6 bases, with 13 bases between them. CDR3 bases: TGCGCCAGCAGCCCCTCCTTGGGACCCGGGGAGCTGTTTTTT. Its translation: CASSPSLGPGELFF. The variable domain in full, with the rest retrieved from reference TRBV5-1 and TRBJ2-2, is KAGVTQTPRYLIKTRGQQVTLSCSPISGHRSVSWYQQTPGQGLQFLFEYFSETQRNKGNFPGRFSGRQFSNSRSEMNVSTLELGDSALYLCASSPSLGPGELFFGEGSRLTVL.

This clonotype was seen a few times. The chain is built from TRBV30 and TRBJ1-5; D call uncertain. Germline V gene sequence: CDR1 GTSNPN, CDR2 SVGIG (reference sequence). The CDR3 totals 15 residues. The V and J ends lost 1 base and 4 bases respectively, with 14 bases between them. The CDR3 DNA reads TGTGCCTGGAGTGGACCGACGGGAGAAAATCAGCCCCAGCATTTT. Protein sequence: CAWSGPTGENQPQHF. The full variable domain, with the rest looked up from reference TRBV30 and TRBJ1-5, is SQTIHQWPATLVQPVGSPLSLECTVEGTSNPNLYWYRQAAGRGLQLLFYSVGIGQISSEVPQNLSASRPQDRQFILSSKKLLLSDSGFYLCAWSGPTGENQPQHFGDGTRLSIL.

This clonotype appeared many times. The rearrangement uses TRBV4-1 and TRBJ2-5; D perhaps matches TRBD2 (6 bases). The CDR3 is made up of 17 amino acids. Germline V CDR1 and CDR2: MGHRA, YSYEKL. With 0 bases removed from V and 7 bases from J, the gap between germline ends came to 21 bases. The CDR3 sequence is CASSQDSRGSGVGTQYF. CDR3 nucleotide sequence: TGCGCCAGCAGCCAAGATTCGCGGGGATCGGGGGTGGGGACCCAGTACTTC.

By sample share, this clonotype is medium-sized (0.01 to 0.1%). This chain links TRBV7-2 with TRBJ2-5; maybe TRBD1 (6 bases). The CDR3 sequence is 11 residues long. CDR1 SGHTA and CDR2 FQGNSA come from the germline V gene. Between the trimmed V and J ends, which lost 1 base and 12 bases, there was a span of 9 bases. CDR3 sequence: CASSLEGVEYF. CDR3 DNA sequence: TGTGCCAGCAGCTTAGAGGGGGTCGAGTACTTC.

Many counts were recorded for this clonotype. The chain has TRBV5-1 and TRBJ2-7; 8 bases agree with TRBD2. V lost 4 bases and J lost 3; bases outside the gene matches: 6. This CDR3 region has 14 residues. CDR1 is SGHRS, CDR2 YFSETQ, per germline. The CDR3 loop reads CASSIAGGGYEQYF. In DNA form, the CDR3 reads TGCGCCAGCAGCATTGCGGGGGGCGGCTACGAGCAGTACTTC.

The sample holds many counts of this clonotype. CDR3 sequence reads: CASKGFQETQYF. The CDR3 region has the DNA TGTGCCAGCAAGGGCTTCCAAGAGACCCAGTACTTC. The chain combines TRBV2 with TRBJ2-5; no definite D call. V gave up 7 bases and J gave up 1 base, with 7 bases separating them. The germline V gene encodes CDR1 SNHLY and CDR2 FYNNEI. The CDR3 loop spans 12 amino acids.

This clonotype was recorded many times. The chain has TRBV6-5 and TRBJ1-2; 7 positions agree with TRBD1. Per germline, CDR1 MNHEY and CDR2 SVGAGI. V gave up 4 bases and J gave up 4 bases; unmatched junction bases: 3. The CDR3 loop spans 13 amino acids. This CDR3 is CASSLGGSYGYTF. The CDR3 DNA is TGTGCCAGCAGTTTAGGGGGCAGCTATGGCTACACCTTC.

In this sample, this clonotype turned up many times. The chain joins TRBV7-7 to TRBJ2-2; D ambiguous. The CDR3 covers 16 residues. V was pared by 4 bases and J by 3 bases, with 15 bases between. The germline V gene has CDR1 SSHAT and CDR2 FNYEAQ (reference sequence). The CDR3 loop is CASSSRQVLDTGELFF. The CDR3 bases are TGTGCCAGCAGCTCGCGCCAGGTGCTGGACACCGGGGAGCTGTTTTTT.

This clonotype is termed medium-sized. The rearrangement joins TRBV4-3 to TRBJ2-3; 8 positions agree with TRBD2. The CDR3 contains 16 residues. V gave up 0 bases and J gave up 1 base; unmatched junction bases: 3. Germline CDR1 is LGHNA and CDR2 is YSLEER. CDR3 bases: TGCGCCAGCAGCCAAGACTGGCGGGGGGGCACAGATACGCAGTATTTT. It translates to CASSQDWRGGTDTQYF.

The sample holds many counts of this clonotype. V usage is TRBV20-1 and J usage is TRBJ2-5; tentative D call: TRBD1 (6 bases). The CDR3 totals 15 residues. Deletions cut 6 bases from V and 3 bases from J, with 20 bases between. Germline V gives CDR1 DFQATT, CDR2 SNEGSKA (reference sequence). DNA of the CDR3: TGCAGTGCACAGACAGGACTGGGGGTTAAAGAGACCCAGTACTTC. This sequence encodes CSAQTGLGVKETQYF.

The sample holds many counts of this clonotype. J is TRBJ1-1 and V is TRBV5-1; D uncertain. The CDR3 spans 14 residues. The germline V gene encodes CDR1 SGHRS and CDR2 YFSETQ. The germline V and J ends were trimmed by 0 bases and 7 bases, with 13 bases remaining between them. The CDR3 loop is CASSLEVSKFEAFF. In nucleotides, the CDR3 is TGCGCCAGCAGCTTGGAGGTTTCCAAATTTGAAGCTTTCTTT. Looking up the rest from reference TRBV5-1 and TRBJ1-1 gives the full variable domain: KAGVTQTPRYLIKTRGQQVTLSCSPISGHRSVSWYQQTPGQGLQFLFEYFSETQRNKGNFPGRFSGRQFSNSRSEMNVSTLELGDSALYLCASSLEVSKFEAFFGQGTRLTVV.

This clonotype is categorized as medium-sized (0.01 to 0.1%). The chain couples TRBV19 to TRBJ2-2; TRBD1 aligns across 8 bases. The length of the CDR3 is 14 residues. V shed 6 bases and J 2 bases; nucleotides not matched to a gene: 2. CDR1 is LNHDA, CDR2 SQIVND, per germline (reference sequence). The CDR3 nucleotides read TGTGCCAGTAGACAGGGGGGCAACACCGGGGAGCTGTTTTTT. This gives the protein CASRQGGNTGELFF.

This chain links TRBV7-6 with TRBJ1-1; D call uncertain. CDR3 length: 13 residues. V lost 0 bases to trimming and J lost 11 bases, with 13 bases between them. Germline loops: CDR1 SGHVS, CDR2 FNYEAQ. The CDR3 loop is CASSLAASRAAFF. Written as DNA, the CDR3 is TGTGCCAGCAGCTTAGCCGCCTCGAGGGCTGCTTTCTTT.

This clonotype was observed a few times. Here the CDR3 reads CASSLGGGRNQPQHF. The CDR3 region has the DNA TGCGCCAGCAGCTTGGGGGGGGGACGGAATCAGCCCCAGCATTTT. The genes are TRBV5-1 and TRBJ1-5; maybe TRBD1 (5 bases). This CDR3 is 15 amino acids long. V was clipped by 0 bases and J by 4 bases, with 11 bases between them. Per the germline V gene, CDR1 is SGHRS and CDR2 is YFSETQ.

At least ten counts were recorded for this clonotype. This chain uses TRBV4-2 with TRBJ2-1, with no clear D. Between the trimmed V and J ends, which lost 1 base and 7 bases, there was a span of 17 bases. The length of the CDR3 is 16 residues. The germline V gene has CDR1 LGHNA and CDR2 YNFKEQ. CDR3 residues: CASSQVPLGSLNEQFF. In DNA, the CDR3 is TGTGCCAGCAGCCAAGTCCCACTGGGCAGCCTGAATGAGCAGTTCTTC.

This clonotype was observed many times. J is TRBJ2-3 and V is TRBV20-1; TRBD2 agrees at 7 bases. With V trimmed by 5 bases and J by 6 bases, 23 bases remained unmatched. The CDR3 is 18 amino acids. CDR1 and CDR2 from the germline V gene are DFQATT and SNEGSKA (reference sequence). The DNA of the CDR3 is TGCAGTGCTTACCACTCCTTGGCCGGGACCGGGGGGTTTGATACGCAGTATTTT. Protein: CSAYHSLAGTGGFDTQYF.

This clonotype has ten or more counts. The chain carries TRBV5-1 and TRBJ2-7; 7 positions agree with TRBD1. Germline V gives CDR1 SGHRS, CDR2 YFSETQ. V trimming: 5 bases; J trimming: 3 bases; junction bases outside the gene matches: 11. CDR3 size: 15 residues. As DNA, the CDR3 is TGCGCCAGCAGACCAGACCCCCGACAGGGCTACGAGCAGTACTTC. Encoded protein: CASRPDPRQGYEQYF.

This clonotype is a singleton in its sample. This may arise from a read error, as a much more abundant clone is one base away. The CDR3 DNA reads TGCAGCGCCTACAGACGGGATTTGAACACTGAAGCTTTCTTT. It specifies CSAYRRDLNTEAFF. V is TRBV29-1 and J is TRBJ1-1; D remains ambiguous. CDR3 length equals 14 residues. Per the germline V gene, CDR1 is SQVTM and CDR2 is ANQGSEA. The ends were cut back, 7 bases at V and 0 bases at J, with 15 bases in the middle. The whole variable domain, filled in from reference TRBV29-1 and TRBJ1-1, reads SAVISQKPSRDICQRGTSLTIQCQVDSQVTMMFWYRQQPGQSLTLIATANQGSEATYESGFVIDKFPISRPNLTFSTLTVSNMSPEDSSIYLCSAYRRDLNTEAFFGQGTRLTVV.

This clonotype showed up many times. This sequence joins TRBV29-1 and TRBJ2-7, with a tentative D call TRBD1 (6 bases). CDR1 is SQVTM and CDR2 is ANQGSEA in the germline V gene. The CDR3 runs to 14 residues. Trimming left V 4 bases short and J 4 bases short, with 17 bases between. The chain's CDR3 is CSVGQNRASYEQYF. CDR3 nucleotides: TGCAGCGTTGGGCAAAACAGGGCCTCGTACGAGCAGTACTTC.